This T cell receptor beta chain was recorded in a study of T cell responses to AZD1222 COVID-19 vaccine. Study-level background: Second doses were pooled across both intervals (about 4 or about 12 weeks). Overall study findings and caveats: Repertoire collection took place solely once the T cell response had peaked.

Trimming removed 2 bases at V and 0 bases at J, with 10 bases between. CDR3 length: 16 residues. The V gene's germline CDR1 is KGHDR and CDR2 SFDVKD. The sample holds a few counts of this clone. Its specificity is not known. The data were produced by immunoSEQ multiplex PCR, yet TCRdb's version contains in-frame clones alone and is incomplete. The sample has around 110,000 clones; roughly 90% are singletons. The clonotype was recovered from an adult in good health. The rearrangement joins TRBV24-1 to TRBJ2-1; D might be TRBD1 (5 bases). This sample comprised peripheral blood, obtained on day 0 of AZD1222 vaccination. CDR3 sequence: CATSDWGASSYNEQFF. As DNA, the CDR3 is TGTGCCACCAGTGATTGGGGCGCCAGCTCCTACAATGAGCAGTTCTTC.